Listed below are T cell receptor beta chains from one sample, sequenced in a study of beta chain features in type 1 diabetes. The data were produced by immunoSEQ multiplex PCR, yet TCRdb's version contains in-frame clones alone and is incomplete. The data contain roughly 300,000 clones, roughly 13% of them seen just once; the ten biggest clones take up about 0.016%. Sequencing input: naive CD4+ T cells from blood. The receptors were gathered from a man aged 25 to 40 with type 1 diabetes. CDR3s include the opening cysteine and the closing phenylalanine or tryptophan. The D gene is left open where the match is weak. Rows give clone size only sometimes, using once, few, many, or a class for an expanded clone.

d_gene	v_gene	abundance	j_gene	CDR3aa	CDR3nt
.	TRBV7-8	few	TRBJ1-4	CASSLSRGRGEKLFF	TGTGCCAGCAGCTTATCCCGGGGCCGGGGGGAAAAACTGTTTTTT
.	TRBV15	few	TRBJ1-2	CATSREGAGYGYTF	TGTGCCACCAGCAGAGAGGGGGCGGGCTATGGCTACACCTTC
TRBD2	TRBV4-1	few	TRBJ2-5	CASSHTLAGGRQETQYF	TGCGCCAGCAGCCACACTCTAGCGGGAGGGCGTCAAGAGACCCAGTACTTC
TRBD1	TRBV7-3	few	TRBJ2-3	CASSSGTGRTDTQYF	TGTGCCAGCAGTTCCGGGACAGGGCGCACAGATACGCAGTATTTT
TRBD1	TRBV10-3	.	TRBJ1-3	CAVTGQGDGNTIYF	TGTGCCGTTACGGGACAGGGGGACGGAAACACCATATATTTT
TRBD2	TRBV7-2	few	TRBJ2-7	CASSLSSGEQYF	TGTGCCAGCAGCTTATCTAGCGGCGAGCAGTACTTC
.	TRBV29-1	.	TRBJ1-3	CSVQTARSGNTIYF	TGCAGCGTCCAGACAGCAAGATCTGGAAACACCATATATTTT
.	TRBV28	few	TRBJ2-5	CASSFPGMRDQYF	TGTGCCAGCAGTTTCCCGGGGATGAGGGACCAGTACTTC
TRBD2	TRBV7-8	few	TRBJ2-1	CASSLSGSPYNEQFF	TGTGCCAGCAGCTTGAGCGGGAGCCCCTACAATGAGCAGTTCTTC
.	TRBV27	.	TRBJ2-7	CASSSGQSLYF	TGTGCCAGCAGTTCAGGACAGAGTTTATACTTC
TRBD1	TRBV4-2	few	TRBJ2-7	CASSHGDRGYEQYF	TGTGCCAGCAGCCACGGGGACAGGGGCTACGAGCAGTACTTC
TRBD2	TRBV5-1	few	TRBJ2-1	CASIINPGLAGGNEQFF	TGCGCCAGCATAATAAACCCGGGACTAGCGGGAGGGAATGAGCAGTTCTTC
.	TRBV6-5	.	TRBJ1-2	CASSYSGSYGYTF	TGTGCCAGCAGTTACTCCGGGAGTTATGGCTACACCTTC
.	TRBV5-4	few	TRBJ2-7	CASSRLASSYEQYF	TGTGCCAGCAGCCGACTGGCGAGCTCCTACGAGCAGTACTTC
.	TRBV14	few	TRBJ2-7	CASSQQLGGSYEQYF	TGTGCCAGCAGCCAACAGCTGGGAGGCTCCTACGAGCAGTACTTC
.	TRBV6-1	.	TRBJ1-2	CASRPQGTYGYTF	TGTGCCAGCAGACCCCAGGGTACCTATGGCTACACCTTC
TRBD1	TRBV5-1	few	TRBJ2-1	CASSNGQGAYNEQFF	TGCGCCAGCAGCAACGGACAGGGTGCCTACAATGAGCAGTTCTTC
.	TRBV7-9	few	TRBJ1-4	CASSRDSEKLFF	TGTGCCAGCAGCCGGGACTCTGAAAAACTGTTTTTT
.	TRBV18	.	TRBJ2-7	CASSPGHSFSEQYF	TGTGCCAGCTCACCCGGTCACAGCTTTAGCGAGCAGTACTTC
TRBD2	TRBV7-6	.	TRBJ2-5	CASSLASGIETQYF	TGTGCCAGCAGCTTAGCTAGCGGGATTGAGACCCAGTACTTC
.	TRBV4-1	.	TRBJ2-7	CASSYIRGGEQYF	TGCGCCAGCTCCTACATCAGGGGCGGGGAGCAGTACTTC
TRBD2	TRBV11-2	.	TRBJ2-1	CASSLDPGLAGAHNEQFF	TGTGCCAGCAGCTTAGATCCAGGACTAGCGGGAGCCCACAATGAGCAGTTCTTC
.	TRBV30	.	TRBJ1-5	CAWSGTGGWNQPQHF	TGTGCCTGGAGTGGCACGGGGGGGTGGAATCAGCCCCAGCATTTT
TRBD2	TRBV4-2	.	TRBJ2-7	CASSQAEGGLAGESEQYF	TGTGCCAGCAGCCAAGCGGAAGGAGGGCTAGCGGGAGAATCCGAGCAGTACTTC
TRBD2	TRBV25-1	few	TRBJ2-1	CASSVGLARDEQFF	TGTGCCAGCAGTGTGGGACTAGCGAGGGATGAGCAGTTCTTC
.	TRBV14	.	TRBJ1-3	CASSAQVGNTIYF	TGTGCCAGCAGCGCGCAAGTGGGAAACACCATATATTTT
TRBD2	TRBV11-1	few	TRBJ2-1	CASSFSAGRGNEQFF	TGTGCCAGCAGCTTCTCAGCGGGGCGAGGGAATGAGCAGTTCTTC
.	TRBV14	.	TRBJ2-3	CASSPSMRTQYF	TGTGCCAGCAGTCCCTCTATGCGCACGCAGTATTTT
.	TRBV19	few	TRBJ2-4	CASSPRGNIQYF	TGTGCCAGTAGTCCCCGGGGGAACATTCAGTACTTC
TRBD1	TRBV7-2	.	TRBJ1-1	CASSRETGSGGTEAFF	TGTGCCAGCAGCAGAGAGACAGGGTCTGGTGGCACTGAAGCTTTCTTT
TRBD1	TRBV25-1	.	TRBJ2-7	CASSLQGASSEQYF	TGTGCCAGCAGTCTGCAGGGGGCTTCTTCGGAGCAGTACTTC
.	TRBV19	.	TRBJ2-3	CASSLSLLGGTQYF	TGTGCCAGTAGTTTATCCCTCCTTGGGGGGACGCAGTATTTT
.	TRBV12-5	.	TRBJ2-1	CASGLAATRVGHNEQFF	TGTGCTAGTGGTTTGGCGGCAACTAGAGTTGGCCACAATGAGCAGTTCTTC
.	TRBV6-5	few	TRBJ1-2	CASTRDTLYGYTF	TGTGCCAGCACCCGGGACACCCTTTATGGCTACACCTTC
.	TRBV28	few	TRBJ2-7	CASRAGSRAYEQYF	TGTGCCAGCAGGGCCGGGTCTCGAGCCTACGAGCAGTACTTC
TRBD1	TRBV6-5	.	TRBJ2-3	CASTTGATRTDTQYF	TGTGCCAGCACCACAGGGGCTACCCGCACAGATACGCAGTATTTT
.	TRBV5-8	few	TRBJ2-2	CASSFGDGELFF	TGTGCCAGCAGCTTCGGGGACGGGGAGCTGTTTTTT
.	TRBV9	.	TRBJ2-1	CASTLGYSGDNEQFF	TGTGCCAGCACCCTGGGGTATTCGGGAGACAATGAGCAGTTCTTC
.	TRBV29-1	few	TRBJ2-1	CSVGGLYNEQFF	TGCAGCGTTGGAGGCCTATACAATGAGCAGTTCTTC
.	TRBV19	.	TRBJ2-5	CASRFVAGETQYF	TGTGCCAGTAGATTTGTTGCAGGGGAGACCCAGTACTTC
TRBD2	TRBV10-2	.	TRBJ2-1	CASTRDYGEQFF	TGCGCCAGCACCCGGGACTACGGGGAGCAGTTCTTC
TRBD2	TRBV28	few	TRBJ2-6	CASSPYGGGSSGANVLTF	TGTGCCAGCAGCCCTTATGGGGGAGGGAGCTCTGGGGCCAACGTCCTGACTTTC
TRBD1	TRBV19	few	TRBJ2-5	CASSTRTGGWETQYF	TGTGCCAGTAGTACCCGGACAGGGGGATGGGAGACCCAGTACTTC
.	TRBV28	few	TRBJ1-1	CASSLFWGGLNTEAFF	TGTGCCAGCAGTTTATTTTGGGGGGGACTGAACACTGAAGCTTTCTTT
TRBD2	TRBV11-2	few	TRBJ2-3	CASSFAGVEDTQYF	TGTGCCAGCAGCTTTGCGGGAGTCGAAGATACGCAGTATTTT
.	TRBV7-9	.	TRBJ1-1	CASSFAGASSEAFF	TGTGCCAGCAGCTTCGCAGGGGCGTCATCTGAAGCTTTCTTT
TRBD1	TRBV19	few	TRBJ1-5	CASSMEAGGFAYSNQPQHF	TGTGCCAGTAGTATGGAGGCAGGGGGATTCGCGTATAGCAATCAGCCCCAGCATTTT
TRBD1	TRBV7-9	few	TRBJ2-7	CASSQDRETYEQYF	TGTGCCAGCAGCCAGGACAGGGAGACGTACGAGCAGTACTTC
.	TRBV7-9	.	TRBJ2-3	CASSRTSDTQYF	TGTGCCAGCAGCCGGACTTCAGATACGCAGTATTTT
.	TRBV2	few	TRBJ1-1	CASSDGQGNTEAFF	TGTGCCAGCAGTGATGGCCAGGGGAACACTGAAGCTTTCTTT
TRBD1	TRBV18	.	TRBJ1-2	CASSPTDRAYGYTF	TGTGCCAGCTCACCTACAGACAGGGCCTATGGCTACACCTTC
.	TRBV5-1	few	TRBJ2-1	CASKPTLAKTWQFF	TGCGCCAGCAAGCCGACGCTAGCGAAGACATGGCAGTTCTTC
.	TRBV9	once	TRBJ1-4	CASSSGQRGNEKLFF	TGTGCCAGCAGCTCCGGACAGAGGGGAAATGAAAAACTGTTTTTT
.	TRBV5-1	.	TRBJ2-7	CASSLGFRDEQYF	TGCGCCAGCAGCTTGGGGTTCAGGGACGAGCAGTACTTC